Listed below are T cell receptor beta chains from one sample, sequenced in a study of shared clonotypes between healthy human individuals. Assay used: immunoSEQ multiplex PCR; TCRdb lists only in-frame clones, some missing. Here the sample spans about 2 million clones, about 95% being singletons. Sequenced input: naive CD4+ T cells sorted from blood. These receptors originate from a man younger than 35 in good health. Both conserved end residues are part of each CDR3. A D gene is named only where the DNA matches it firmly. Clone size is stated in some rows and not others, as once, few, many or a class when expanded.

d_call	v_call	clone_size	j_call	cdr3_length	cdr3_nt	cdr3_aa
.	TRBV29-1	.	TRBJ2-7	11	TGCAGCGTTGTGGCACCCTACGAGCAGTACTTC	CSVVAPYEQYF
TRBD1	TRBV5-4	.	TRBJ1-2	17	TGTGCCAGCAGCTTGGCTCGGACAGGGTCACAAATCTATGGCTACACCTTC	CASSLARTGSQIYGYTF
.	TRBV15	.	TRBJ2-5	14	TGTGCCACCAGCAGGTACGGAGAACAAGAGACCCAGTACTTC	CATSRYGEQETQYF
.	TRBV2	.	TRBJ1-5	13	TGTGCCAGCGTACCCAGACTGAGTCAGCCCCAGCATTTT	CASVPRLSQPQHF
TRBD1	TRBV7-7	.	TRBJ2-5	15	TGTGCTAGCAGCTCAGTACAGGGGGCCTGGGAGACCCAGTACTTC	CASSSVQGAWETQYF
TRBD1	TRBV5-4	.	TRBJ2-7	15	TGTGCCAGCAGCTTTCCGGGACAGACCTTCTACGAGCAGTACTTC	CASSFPGQTFYEQYF
.	TRBV28	.	TRBJ1-1	12	TGTGCCAGCAGTTTGAGACGGACTGAAGCTTTCTTT	CASSLRRTEAFF
.	TRBV11-2	.	TRBJ2-7	11	TGTGCCAGCAGCCTCAGGGGAGAGCAGTACTTC	CASSLRGEQYF
.	TRBV21-1	.	TRBJ2-5	19	TGTGCCAGCAGCAAAGAGGGATTAGCGGGAGTAGGAGGTGTTGGGACCCAGTACTTC	CASSKEGLAGVGGVGTQYF
.	TRBV30	.	TRBJ2-5	14	TGTGCCTGGAGTGTCGGAGGGGTTTCAGAGACCCAGTACTTC	CAWSVGGVSETQYF
.	TRBV6-5	.	TRBJ2-5	14	TGTGCCAGCAGCCCCCGCCGGGGGCCCGGAACCCAGTACTTC	CASSPRRGPGTQYF
.	TRBV9	.	TRBJ1-6	15	TGTGCCAGCAACTCGGGGGCCGGACCTAATTCACCCCTCCACTTT	CASNSGAGPNSPLHF
.	TRBV6-6	.	TRBJ1-1	14	TGTGCCAGCACCCCCCCAGGGGCGAACACTGAAGCTTTCTTT	CASTPPGANTEAFF
.	TRBV10-3	.	TRBJ1-2	12	TGTGCCATCAGTGAATTCGGGAGCTTTTCCACCTTC	CAISEFGSFSTF
.	TRBV7-3	once	TRBJ2-2	12	TGTGCCAGCAGCATTAACACCGGGGAGCTGTTTTTT	CASSINTGELFF
TRBD2	TRBV7-9	.	TRBJ2-1	17	TGTGCCAGCAGGATAATGACTAGCGGGGATGTACACAATGAGCAGTTCTTC	CASRIMTSGDVHNEQFF
TRBD1	TRBV14	once	TRBJ1-2	16	TGTGCCAGCAGCCCGTGGGACAGCCCGGCGTACTATGGCTACACCTTC	CASSPWDSPAYYGYTF
.	TRBV30	.	TRBJ2-3	13	TGTGCCTGGAGTGTGGGCAGGGTAGATACGCAGTATTTT	CAWSVGRVDTQYF
.	TRBV5-5	.	TRBJ1-4	16	TGTGCCAGCAGCCCGGGGGCCGGGGGCAGTAGTGAAAAACTGTTTTTT	CASSPGAGGSSEKLFF
TRBD1	TRBV7-9	once	TRBJ1-2	16	TGTGCCAGCAGCTACGACCGGGACAGAGCTAACTATGGCTACACCTTC	CASSYDRDRANYGYTF
TRBD1	TRBV19	.	TRBJ2-1	17	TGTGCCAGTAGTACAAAACCGGGACAGCTAATTTACAATGAGCAGTTCTTC	CASSTKPGQLIYNEQFF
TRBD1	TRBV5-6	.	TRBJ1-5	15	TGTGCCAGCAGCTTGGCAGGGGGCGGCAATCAGCCCCAGCATTTT	CASSLAGGGNQPQHF
TRBD2	TRBV7-2	.	TRBJ2-1	17	TGTGCCAGCAGCCCTAGCCCTAGCGGGAGGATTGGCAATGAGCAGTTCTTC	CASSPSPSGRIGNEQFF
TRBD2	TRBV6-5	.	TRBJ2-7	15	TGTGCCAGCAGTTACTCAGCTAGCGGATCCTACGAGCAGTACTTC	CASSYSASGSYEQYF
.	TRBV9	.	TRBJ2-1	14	TGTGCCAGCAGCGTAGAACGGCCGACAGGGGAGGGGTTCTTC	CASSVERPTGEGFF
.	TRBV28	many	TRBJ1-5	16	TGTGCCAGCAGTTCGATAGGACCTGGAAGCAATCAGCCCCAGCATTTT	CASSSIGPGSNQPQHF
.	TRBV10-2	.	TRBJ1-2	18	TGCGCCAGCAGGAAGGGGAAGGGGGTCCCCCTAAAGGAGTATGGCTACACCTTC	CASRKGKGVPLKEYGYTF
TRBD1	TRBV2	.	TRBJ1-2	16	TGTGCCAGCAGTGAAAGTAGGACAGGGATACGGTATGGCTACACCTTC	CASSESRTGIRYGYTF
.	TRBV30	.	TRBJ1-3	12	TGTGCCGGTGACTCCTCTGGAAACACCATATATTTT	CAGDSSGNTIYF
.	TRBV5-1	.	TRBJ2-2	13	TGCGCCAGCAGCTCGGGGGGCGCCGGGGAGCTGTTTTTT	CASSSGGAGELFF
.	TRBV30	.	TRBJ2-2	14	TGTGCATCCTCTTGGGGGGCGAACACCGGGGAGCTGTTTTTT	CASSWGANTGELFF
TRBD1	TRBV2	.	TRBJ1-5	15	TGTGCCAGCAGGGAAGACAGGGCCCCCAATCAGCCCCAGCATTTT	CASREDRAPNQPQHF
TRBD1	TRBV4-1	.	TRBJ2-3	18	TGCGCCAGCAGTTTTACAACGAAGACAGGGGGTATAACAGATACGCAGTATTTT	CASSFTTKTGGITDTQYF
TRBD1	TRBV6-5	.	TRBJ2-5	14	TGTGCCAGCAGACGACAGGGGCCACAAGAGACCCAGTACTTC	CASRRQGPQETQYF
.	TRBV10-2	once	TRBJ1-4	13	TGCGCCAGCAGTGCTTGGCAGAGCGAAAAACTGTTTTTT	CASSAWQSEKLFF
TRBD1	TRBV5-1	.	TRBJ1-1	18	TGCGCCAGCAGCTTGGCTCAAACAGGGGCGTTGGGGTACACTGAAGCTTTCTTT	CASSLAQTGALGYTEAFF
.	TRBV2	.	TRBJ1-5	11	TGTGCCAGCAGTATTGGGGAGACCCAGCATTTT	CASSIGETQHF
.	TRBV5-4	.	TRBJ2-3	13	TGTGCCAGCAGCTTACGGGATTCAGATACGCAGTATTTT	CASSLRDSDTQYF
.	TRBV6-1	.	TRBJ2-1	13	TGTGCCAGCAGTGCTGGGAGATACAATGAGCAGTTCTTC	CASSAGRYNEQFF
.	TRBV7-9	.	TRBJ1-2	16	TGTGCCAGCAGCCGACAAGGGACTCTGAATAACTATGGCTACACCTTC	CASSRQGTLNNYGYTF
TRBD1	TRBV7-3	.	TRBJ2-1	15	TGTGCCAGCAGCCAAATGGGGACAGGGACTAATGAGCAGTTCTTC	CASSQMGTGTNEQFF
.	TRBV27	.	TRBJ2-5	15	TGTGCCAGCAGTTTAACCGGGGTCGCCCAAGAGACCCAGTACTTC	CASSLTGVAQETQYF
.	TRBV5-3	.	TRBJ2-1	16	TGTGCCAGAAGCTTGGGGGCTGGCAGTGAATACAATGAGCAGTTCTTC	CARSLGAGSEYNEQFF
.	TRBV7-8	.	TRBJ1-1	13	TGTGCCAGCAGCTTTCCAACCAACACTGAAGCTTTCTTT	CASSFPTNTEAFF
TRBD1	TRBV30	.	TRBJ1-6	13	TGTGCCTGGGGGGGGACAGTTAATTCACCCCTCCACTTT	CAWGGTVNSPLHF
.	TRBV18	.	TRBJ1-2	12	TGTGCCAGCTCACCGACCGATTATGGCTACACCTTC	CASSPTDYGYTF